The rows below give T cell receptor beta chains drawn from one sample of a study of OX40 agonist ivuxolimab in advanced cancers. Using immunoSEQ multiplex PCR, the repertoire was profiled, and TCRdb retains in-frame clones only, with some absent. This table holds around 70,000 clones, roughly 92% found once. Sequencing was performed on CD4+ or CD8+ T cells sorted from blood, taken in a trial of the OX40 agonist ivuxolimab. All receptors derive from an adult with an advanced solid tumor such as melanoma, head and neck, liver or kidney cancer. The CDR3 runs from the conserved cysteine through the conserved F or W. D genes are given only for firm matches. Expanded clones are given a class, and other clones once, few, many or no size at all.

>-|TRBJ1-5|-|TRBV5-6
TGTGCCAGCAGCTTGTGGGGGCAGGGGCCGATTCAGCCCCAGCATTTT
CASSLWGQGPIQPQHF
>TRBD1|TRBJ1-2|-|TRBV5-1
TGCGCCAGCACCCCTACAGGGGTCGGAGGCTACACCTTC
CASTPTGVGGYTF
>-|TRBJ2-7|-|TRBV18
TGTGCCAGCTCACCATCGACAGACTACGAGCAGTACTTC
CASSPSTDYEQYF
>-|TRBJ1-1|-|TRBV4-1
TGCGCCAGCAGCCAAGATCGGGCCGGGAACACTGAAGCTTTCTTT
CASSQDRAGNTEAFF
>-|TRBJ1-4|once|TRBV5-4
TGTGCCAGCAGCTGGGGAGGTGAAAAACTGTTTTTT
CASSWGGEKLFF
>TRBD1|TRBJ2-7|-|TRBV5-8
TGTGCCAGCAGCATCCGGGACAGGCCCCCCTACGAGCAGTACTTC
CASSIRDRPPYEQYF
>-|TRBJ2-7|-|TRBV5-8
TGTGCCAGCAGCCCCTATCCCCCCTCCTTGATCTACGAGCAGTACTTC
CASSPYPPSLIYEQYF
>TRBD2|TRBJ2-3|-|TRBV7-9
TGTGCCAGCAGCCCCGGGACTACCTATAGCACAGATACGCAGTATTTT
CASSPGTTYSTDTQYF
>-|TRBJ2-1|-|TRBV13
TGTGCCAGCAGCCCACATGGGGGGAGTAGCTCCTACAATGAGCAGTTCTTC
CASSPHGGSSSYNEQFF
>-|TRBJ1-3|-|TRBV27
TGTGCCAGCAGTTTATCGGGGGGCTCTGGAAACACCATATATTTT
CASSLSGGSGNTIYF
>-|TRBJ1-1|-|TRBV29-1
TGCAGCGTTGAAGCGGACAGCATGAACACTGAAGCTTTCTTT
CSVEADSMNTEAFF
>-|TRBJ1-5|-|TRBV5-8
TGTGCCAGCAGCTTGTCCCCCAGGGGCAATCAGCCCCAGCATTTT
CASSLSPRGNQPQHF
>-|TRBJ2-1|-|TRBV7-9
TGTGCCAGCAGCTTTACCGGGCCAGGGCTCTACAATGAGCAGTTCTTC
CASSFTGPGLYNEQFF
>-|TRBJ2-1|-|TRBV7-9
TGTGCCAGCAGCTTAAGTGGGCCCGCCTCCTACAATGAGCAGTTCTTC
CASSLSGPASYNEQFF
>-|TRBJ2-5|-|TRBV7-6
TGTGCCAGCAGCCGAGACATAGCGCAGGGACCTCAAAGGGAAGAGACCCAGTACTTC
CASSRDIAQGPQREETQYF
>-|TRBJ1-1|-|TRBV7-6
TGTGCCAGCAGCTTCAACCCTGGACATCCTGAAGCTTTCTTT
CASSFNPGHPEAFF
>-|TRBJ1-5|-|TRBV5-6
TGTGCCAGCAGCTCGGGCCTCAATCAGCCCCAGCATTTT
CASSSGLNQPQHF
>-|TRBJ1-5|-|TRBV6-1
TGTGCCAGCTCACTGGACGGAACCAATCAGCCCCAGCATTTT
CASSLDGTNQPQHF
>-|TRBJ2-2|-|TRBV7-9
TGTGCCAGCCTCCGGCCGCGGGGGCGTCCCGGGGAGCTGTTTTTT
CASLRPRGRPGELFF
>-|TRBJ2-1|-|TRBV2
TGTGCCAGCAGTTCCTACCGGGGGAGTCTGTGGAATGAGCAGTTCTTC
CASSSYRGSLWNEQFF
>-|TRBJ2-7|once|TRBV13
TGTGCCAGCGGGTCCCTCACTACCTACGAGCAGTACTTC
CASGSLTTYEQYF
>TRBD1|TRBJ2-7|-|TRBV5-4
TGTGCCAGCAGGGCCGGGACAGGCACCTACGAGCAGTACTTC
CASRAGTGTYEQYF
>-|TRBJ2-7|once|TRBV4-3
TGCGCCAGCAGCCAAGGGGGCTCCTACGAGCAGTACTTC
CASSQGGSYEQYF
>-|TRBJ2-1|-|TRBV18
TGTGCCAGCTCACCACAGGACACTTACAATGAGCAGTTCTTC
CASSPQDTYNEQFF
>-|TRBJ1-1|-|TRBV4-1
TGCGCCAGCAGCCAAGATAGCGAAGGGAAGAACACTGAAGCTTTCTTT
CASSQDSEGKNTEAFF
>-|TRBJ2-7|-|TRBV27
TGTGCCAGCAGTCCCCCCTCCTACGAGCAGTACTTC
CASSPPSYEQYF
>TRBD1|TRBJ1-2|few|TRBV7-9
TGTGCCAGCACCCGGACAGGGGAAGACTATGGCTACACCTTC
CASTRTGEDYGYTF
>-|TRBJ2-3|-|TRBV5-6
TGTGCCAGCAGCTCTCTAGGGGGTACGCAGTATTTT
CASSSLGGTQYF
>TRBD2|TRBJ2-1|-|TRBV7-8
TGTGCCAGCAGCTTTGGGGGTAGCGGGGGTCAATCCTACAATGAGCAGTTCTTC
CASSFGGSGGQSYNEQFF
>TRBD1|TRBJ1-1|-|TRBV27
TGTGCCAGCAGCAGCAGGGGGCGCAACACTGAAGCTTTCTTT
CASSSRGRNTEAFF
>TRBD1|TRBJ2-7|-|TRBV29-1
TGCAGCGTTGCAGGATTGGACAGGGGGCACGAGCAGTACTTC
CSVAGLDRGHEQYF
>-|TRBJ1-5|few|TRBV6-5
TGTGCCAGCAGTTACTCGGTCAGCAATCAGCCCCAGCATTTT
CASSYSVSNQPQHF
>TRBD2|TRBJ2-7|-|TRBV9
TGTGCCAGCAGCGTGGGCGGGGGGCTCTCCTACGAGCAGTACTTC
CASSVGGGLSYEQYF
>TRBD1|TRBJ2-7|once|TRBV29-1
TGCAGCGCCGGGACAGGAGTCTCCTACGAGCAGTACTTC
CSAGTGVSYEQYF
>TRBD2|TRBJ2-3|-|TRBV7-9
TGTGCCAGCAGCTTAACGGGACTAGCGGGGGGTAGCACAGATACGCAGTATTTT
CASSLTGLAGGSTDTQYF
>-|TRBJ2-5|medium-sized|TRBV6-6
TGTGCCAGCAGTTACAGCGGGCCCCAAGAGACCCAGTACTTC
CASSYSGPQETQYF
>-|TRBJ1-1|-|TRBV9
TGTGCCAGCACCCAAGATGGGAGTAACACTGAAGCTTTCTTT
CASTQDGSNTEAFF
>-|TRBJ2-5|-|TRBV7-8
TGTGCCAGCAGGTCAGGGAGTGAGACCCAGTACTTC
CASRSGSETQYF
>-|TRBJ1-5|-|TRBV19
TGTGCCAGTAGTATAGATCGAACTTACAATCAGCCCCAGCATTTT
CASSIDRTYNQPQHF
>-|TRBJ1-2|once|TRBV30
TGTGCCTCCTTTAAACCAGTTAACTATGGCTACACCTTC
CASFKPVNYGYTF
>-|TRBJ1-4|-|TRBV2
TGTGCCAGCCTGACGTCTGCAACTAATGAAAAACTGTTTTTT
CASLTSATNEKLFF
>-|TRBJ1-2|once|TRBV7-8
TGTGCCAGCAGCTTAGTAAGGTCAGGATCCTATGGCTACACCTTC
CASSLVRSGSYGYTF
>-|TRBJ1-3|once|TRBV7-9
TGTGCCAGCAGCCCCCCCGGGCAGATCTCTGGAAACACCATATATTTT
CASSPPGQISGNTIYF
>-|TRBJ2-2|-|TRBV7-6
TGTGCCAGCAGCTTTTACGGATCGAACACCGGGGAGCTGTTTTTT
CASSFYGSNTGELFF